The T cell receptor beta chain under discussion was sequenced for a study of blood T cell repertoires in COVID-19. Study-level information: Samples representing acute and convalescent COVID-19 were sourced from the United States, Italy and Spain. The analysed material was cDNA or gDNA that came from T cells, B-cell-depleted T cells, or PBMCs.

Study processing details: Using reference gene primer amplification, nucleated cell counts were estimated. TCRdb's copy holds only in-frame clones and misses some; the assay was immunoSEQ multiplex PCR. The V and J calls and the clone size are those of that table, but D and trimming were determined from the DNA. In the table there are more than 200,000 clones, 87% of which are singletons. The V and J ends lost 8 bases and 0 bases, in that order; junction bases with no gene match: 7. From germline, CDR1 is MNHEY and CDR2 SMNVEV (reference sequence). The CDR3 sequence is 14 residues long. This receptor was obtained from a man between 18 and 35 years old with active or convalescent COVID-19. Sequencing used peripheral blood. The gene calls are TRBV27 and TRBJ2-7, with 7 bases lining up with TRBD1. The CDR3 DNA follows: TGTGCCAGCGTACAGACAGGGCGCTCCTACGAGCAGTACTTC. Translated: CASVQTGRSYEQYF.